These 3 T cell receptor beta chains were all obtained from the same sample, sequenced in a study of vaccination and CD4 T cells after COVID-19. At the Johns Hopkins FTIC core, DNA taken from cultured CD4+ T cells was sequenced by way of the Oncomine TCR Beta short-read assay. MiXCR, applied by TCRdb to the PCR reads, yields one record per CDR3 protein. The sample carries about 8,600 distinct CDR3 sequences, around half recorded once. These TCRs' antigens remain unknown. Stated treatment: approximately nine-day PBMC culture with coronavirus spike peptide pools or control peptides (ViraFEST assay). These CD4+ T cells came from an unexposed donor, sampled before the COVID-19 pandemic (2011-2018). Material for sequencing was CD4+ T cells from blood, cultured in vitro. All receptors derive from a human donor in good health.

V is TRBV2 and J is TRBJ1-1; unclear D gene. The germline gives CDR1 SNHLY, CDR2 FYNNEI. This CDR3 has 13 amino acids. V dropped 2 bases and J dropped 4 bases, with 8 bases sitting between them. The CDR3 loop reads CASSETRGTEAFF. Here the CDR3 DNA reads TGTGCCAGCAGTGAAACTCGCGGCACTGAAGCTTTCTTT.

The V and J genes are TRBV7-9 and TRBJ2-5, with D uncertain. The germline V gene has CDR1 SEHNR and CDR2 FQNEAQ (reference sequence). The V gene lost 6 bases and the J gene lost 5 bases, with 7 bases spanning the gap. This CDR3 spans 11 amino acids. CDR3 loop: CASRAGETQYF. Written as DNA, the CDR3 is TGTGCCAGCAGGGCTGGGGAGACCCAGTACTTC.

CDR3 region: CASSPLAGGTDTQYF. CDR3 in DNA: TGTGCCAGCAGTCCGCTAGCGGGAGGCACAGATACGCAGTATTTT. The gene calls are TRBV6-1 and TRBJ2-3, with 10 positions matching TRBD2. V dropped 5 bases and J dropped 1; count of bases not matched to a gene: 3. CDR3 length equals 15 residues. Germline V gene data show CDR1 as MNHNS and CDR2 as SASEGT.